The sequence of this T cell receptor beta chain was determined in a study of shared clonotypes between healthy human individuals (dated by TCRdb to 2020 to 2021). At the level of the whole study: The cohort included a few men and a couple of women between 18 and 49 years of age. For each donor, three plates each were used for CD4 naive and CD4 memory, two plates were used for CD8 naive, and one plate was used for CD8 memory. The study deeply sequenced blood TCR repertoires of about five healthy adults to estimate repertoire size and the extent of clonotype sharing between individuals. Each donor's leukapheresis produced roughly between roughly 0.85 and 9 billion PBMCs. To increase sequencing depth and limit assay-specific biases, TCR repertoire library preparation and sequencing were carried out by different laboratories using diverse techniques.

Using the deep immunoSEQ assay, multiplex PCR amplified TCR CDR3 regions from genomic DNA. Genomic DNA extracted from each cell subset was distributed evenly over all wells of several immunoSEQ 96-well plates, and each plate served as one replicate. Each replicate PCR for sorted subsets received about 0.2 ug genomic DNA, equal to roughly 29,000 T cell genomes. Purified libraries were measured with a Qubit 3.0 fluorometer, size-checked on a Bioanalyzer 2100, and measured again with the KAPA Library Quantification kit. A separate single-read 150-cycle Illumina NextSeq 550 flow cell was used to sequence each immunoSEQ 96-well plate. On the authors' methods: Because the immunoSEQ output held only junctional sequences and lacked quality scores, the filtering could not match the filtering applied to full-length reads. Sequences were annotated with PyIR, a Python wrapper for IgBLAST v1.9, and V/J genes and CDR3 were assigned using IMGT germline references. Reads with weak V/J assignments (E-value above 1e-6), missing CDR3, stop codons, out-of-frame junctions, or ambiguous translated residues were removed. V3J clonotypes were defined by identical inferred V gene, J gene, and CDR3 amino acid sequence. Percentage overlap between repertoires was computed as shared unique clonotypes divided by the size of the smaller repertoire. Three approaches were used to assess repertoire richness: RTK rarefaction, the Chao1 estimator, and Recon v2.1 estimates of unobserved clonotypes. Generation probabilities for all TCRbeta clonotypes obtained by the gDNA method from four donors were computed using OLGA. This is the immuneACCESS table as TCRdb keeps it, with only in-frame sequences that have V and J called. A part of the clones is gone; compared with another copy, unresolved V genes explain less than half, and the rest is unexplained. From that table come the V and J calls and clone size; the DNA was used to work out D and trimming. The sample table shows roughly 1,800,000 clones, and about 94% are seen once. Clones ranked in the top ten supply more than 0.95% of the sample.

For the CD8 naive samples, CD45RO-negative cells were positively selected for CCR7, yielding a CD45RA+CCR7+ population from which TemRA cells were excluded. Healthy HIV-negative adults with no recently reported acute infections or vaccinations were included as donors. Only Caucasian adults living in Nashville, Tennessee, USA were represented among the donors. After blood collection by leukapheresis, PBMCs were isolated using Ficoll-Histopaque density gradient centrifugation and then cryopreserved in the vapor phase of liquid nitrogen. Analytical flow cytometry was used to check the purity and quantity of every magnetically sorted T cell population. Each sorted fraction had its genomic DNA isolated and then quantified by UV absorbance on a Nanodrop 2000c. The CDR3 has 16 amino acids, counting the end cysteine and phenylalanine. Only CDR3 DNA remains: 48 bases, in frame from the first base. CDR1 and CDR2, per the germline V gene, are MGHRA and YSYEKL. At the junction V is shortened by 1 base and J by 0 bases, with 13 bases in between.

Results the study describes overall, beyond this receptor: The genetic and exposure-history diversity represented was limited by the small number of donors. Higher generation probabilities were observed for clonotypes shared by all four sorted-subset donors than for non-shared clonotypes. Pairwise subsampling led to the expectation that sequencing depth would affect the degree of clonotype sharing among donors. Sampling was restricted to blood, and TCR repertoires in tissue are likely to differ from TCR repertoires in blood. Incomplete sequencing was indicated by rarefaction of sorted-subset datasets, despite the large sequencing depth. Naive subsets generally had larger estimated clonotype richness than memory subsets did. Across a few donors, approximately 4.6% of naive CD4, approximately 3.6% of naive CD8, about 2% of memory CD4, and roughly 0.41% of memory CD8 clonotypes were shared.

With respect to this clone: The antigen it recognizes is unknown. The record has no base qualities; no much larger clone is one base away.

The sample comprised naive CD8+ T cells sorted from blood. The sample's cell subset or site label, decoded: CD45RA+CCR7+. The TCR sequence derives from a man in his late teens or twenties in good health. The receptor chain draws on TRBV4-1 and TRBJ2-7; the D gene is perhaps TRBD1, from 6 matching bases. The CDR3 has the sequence CASSQAPQGPSYEQYF. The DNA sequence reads TGCGCCAGCAGCCAAGCCCCACAGGGACCCTCCTACGAGCAGTACTTC.